A single sample is the source of the 18 T cell receptor beta chains below, sequenced in a study of OX40 agonist ivuxolimab in advanced cancers. Data came from immunoSEQ multiplex PCR; TCRdb stores just in-frame clones and leaves some out. This table has roughly 38,000 clones, 85% to 90% appearing once. Sequences were derived from CD4+ or CD8+ T cells sorted from blood, sampled in a trial of the OX40 agonist ivuxolimab. The receptor set was obtained from an adult with an advanced solid tumor such as melanoma, head and neck, liver or kidney cancer.

This chain joins TRBV6-6 and TRBJ2-7; D might be TRBD1 or TRBD2, each matching 5 bases. The V gene lost 0 bases and the J gene lost 2 bases, with 11 bases spanning the gap. The CDR3 is 15 amino acids. The germline V gene encodes CDR1 MNHNY and CDR2 SVGAGI (reference sequence). CDR3 sequence: CASSYSGDGPYEQYF. The CDR3 DNA reads TGTGCCAGCAGTTACTCAGGGGACGGCCCCTACGAGCAGTACTTC.

The chain joins TRBV6-5 to TRBJ2-1; D ambiguous. Trimming took off 10 bases at V and 5 bases at J, with 12 bases between the two ends. CDR3 length: 12 amino acids. The V gene's germline CDR1 is MNHEY and CDR2 SVGAGI. This chain's CDR3 is CATQRYHNEQFF. Written as DNA, the CDR3 is TGTGCCACCCAAAGGTATCACAATGAGCAGTTCTTC.

This clone was recorded a few times. The chain couples TRBV27 to TRBJ2-7; 8 nucleotides align to TRBD2. The CDR3 covers 14 residues. Germline V gene lookup returns CDR1 MNHEY and CDR2 SMNVEV (reference sequence). Trimming removed 1 base from V and 3 bases from J; junction bases left unmatched: 2. CDR3 amino acids: CASSLLGTSYEQYF. The DNA of the CDR3 is TGTGCCAGCAGTTTATTAGGGACTAGCTACGAGCAGTACTTC.

This clone was recorded a few times. The chain couples TRBV4-1 to TRBJ2-1; 9 bases align to TRBD1. The CDR3 covers 16 residues. Germline lookup yields CDR1 MGHRA and CDR2 YSYEKL. The J segment lost 12 bases and the V segment lost 4 bases, leaving 16 bases of the junction unmatched. The CDR3 DNA is TGCGCCAGCAGCCTCCAAAACAGGGGGCGCCTACAATGGCAGTTCTTC. Amino acid sequence: CASSLQNRGRLQWQFF.

The V call is TRBV30, the J call TRBJ2-2, with 10 bases fitting TRBD1. CDR1 and CDR2 (germline): GTSNPN, SVGIG (reference sequence). Trimming removed 5 bases from V and 5 bases from J; junction bases left unmatched: 11. This CDR3 comprises 16 residues. DNA of the CDR3: TGTGCCTGGGCCAACTTACCGGGACAGGGGACCGGGGAGCTGTTTTTT. It codes for CAWANLPGQGTGELFF.

This clone has only a few counts. The chain recombines TRBV15 with TRBJ2-2, with D perhaps assigned TRBD1 or TRBD2 (6 bases each). With 0 bases removed from V and 1 base from J, the gap between germline ends came to 15 bases. This CDR3 region has 18 residues. CDR1 is LNHNV, CDR2 YYDKDF, per germline (reference sequence). The CDR3, as DNA: TGTGCCACCAGCAGAGATTTACAGGGACTTCTGAACACCGGGGAGCTGTTTTTT. Translated: CATSRDLQGLLNTGELFF.

This chain connects TRBV5-5 to TRBJ2-1; 12 nucleotides match TRBD2. Unmatched junction bases numbered 1, after V lost 1 base and J lost 5 bases. Germline CDR1 and CDR2: SGHKS and YYEKEE (reference sequence). The CDR3 spans 15 residues. This CDR3 reads CASSLRLAGDNEQFF. The DNA for the CDR3 is TGTGCCAGCAGCTTGAGACTAGCGGGGGACAATGAGCAGTTCTTC. The entire variable domain, with the rest obtained from reference TRBV5-5 and TRBJ2-1, is as follows: DAGVTQSPTHLIKTRGQQVTLRCSPISGHKSVSWYQQVLGQGPQFIFQYYEKEERGRGNFPDRFSARQFPNYSSELNVNALLLGDSALYLCASSLRLAGDNEQFFGPGTRLTVL.

The CDR3 region has the DNA TGTGCCAGCAGAGTACAGGCACCCGGGGAGCTGTTTTTT. This gives the protein CASRVQAPGELFF. The V gene is TRBV2, the J gene TRBJ2-2; the D gene is possibly TRBD1 (5 bases). The CDR3 contains 13 residues. V was clipped by 6 bases and J by 6 bases, with 11 bases between them. Germline V gene lookup returns CDR1 SNHLY and CDR2 FYNNEI.

The V call is TRBV28, the J call TRBJ2-7; possibly TRBD2 for D (6 bases). Germline CDR1 reads MDHEN; CDR2 reads SYDVKM. The CDR3 loop spans 15 amino acids. The germline V and J ends were trimmed by 2 bases and 5 bases, with 16 bases remaining between them. The CDR3 nucleotides are TGTGCCAGCAGTTTAAACGGGCCGGGGGACCACGAGCAGTACTTC. Its translation is CASSLNGPGDHEQYF.

The chain carries TRBV5-5 and TRBJ2-7; the match to TRBD1 covers 10 bases. V was clipped by 2 bases and J by 1 base; unmatched bases: 9. The CDR3 consists of 17 residues. Germline CDR1 and CDR2: SGHKS and YYEKEE (reference sequence). The DNA for the CDR3 is TGTGCCAGCAGCTTTCGACAGGGGGCAGTCGTATCCTACGAGCAGTACTTC. As protein: CASSFRQGAVVSYEQYF.

The chain has TRBV28 and TRBJ2-5, with 11 bases matching TRBD1. The CDR3 loop spans 15 amino acids. Unmatched junction bases numbered 8, after V lost 6 bases and J lost 5 bases. Per the germline V gene, CDR1 is MDHEN and CDR2 is SYDVKM. CDR3 in amino acids: CASSPRTGGLETQYF. The DNA of the CDR3 is TGTGCCAGCAGCCCTAGGACAGGGGGCCTCGAGACCCAGTACTTC.

The chain joins TRBV27 to TRBJ2-7; D is unresolved. Trimming left V 6 bases short and J 1 base short, with 10 bases between. This CDR3 is built from 13 residues. CDR1 MNHEY and CDR2 SMNVEV come from the germline V gene (reference sequence). CDR3 DNA: TGTGCCAGCAGGAGACCCCAGTCCTACGAGCAGTACTTC. Its translation is CASRRPQSYEQYF.

The chain carries TRBV29-1 and TRBJ2-3; D call uncertain. Trimming left V 1 base short and J 2 bases short, with 7 bases between. The germline V gene encodes CDR1 SQVTM and CDR2 ANQGSEA. The CDR3 covers 13 residues. CDR3 residues: CSVEGGFTDTQYF. The DNA of the CDR3 is TGCAGCGTTGAAGGAGGATTCACAGATACGCAGTATTTT.

This chain links TRBV15 with TRBJ1-1, with TRBD1 as a possible D gene (5 bases). This CDR3 comprises 13 residues. The V gene's germline CDR1 is LNHNV and CDR2 YYDKDF (reference sequence). V was shortened by 1 base and J by 6 bases, with 9 bases between the two germline ends. The CDR3 bases are TGTGCCACCAGCAGAGGGGGGGTCTCTGAAGCTTTCTTT. Its translation is CATSRGGVSEAFF.

Notes on this clone: The same CDR3 also results from other DNA sequences found in this sample. The chain carries TRBV5-6 and TRBJ2-3; 12 bases agree with TRBD2. V shed 6 bases and J 10 bases; nucleotides not matched to a gene: 12. Germline V lookup: CDR1 SGHDT, CDR2 YYEEEE. This CDR3 region has 15 residues. In DNA form, the CDR3 reads TGTGCCAGCAACGGGGGTCTAGCGGGGGGGCCCCCGCAGTATTTT. Encoded protein: CASNGGLAGGPPQYF.

The J gene is TRBJ2-7, the V gene TRBV7-2; maybe TRBD2 (5 bases). V was shortened by 6 bases and J by 6 bases, with 15 bases between the two germline ends. CDR1 is SGHTA, CDR2 FQGNSA, per germline. The CDR3 is 13 residues long. The CDR3 DNA follows: TGTGCCAGCAGGGGAGCCGGGCCCCTCGAGCAGTACTTC. Its translation is CASRGAGPLEQYF.

This chain's CDR3 is CASGSGELFF. The CDR3 DNA reads TGCGCCAGCGGCTCCGGGGAGCTGTTTTTT. This chain connects TRBV5-1 to TRBJ2-2; D is unresolved. V gave up 7 bases and J gave up 6 bases, with 4 bases separating them. Per the germline V gene, CDR1 is SGHRS and CDR2 is YFSETQ. The CDR3 loop spans 10 amino acids. Full variable domain (missing parts from reference TRBV5-1 and TRBJ2-2): KAGVTQTPRYLIKTRGQQVTLSCSPISGHRSVSWYQQTPGQGLQFLFEYFSETQRNKGNFPGRFSGRQFSNSRSEMNVSTLELGDSALYLCASGSGELFFGEGSRLTVL.

This clone was seen only a few times. The V gene is TRBV7-4, the J gene TRBJ2-1; TRBD2 agrees at 7 bases. This CDR3 region has 15 residues. Germline V lookup: CDR1 SGHVT, CDR2 SQSDAQ. Trimming took 2 bases from V and 6 from J; bases not matched to a gene: 7. The CDR3 DNA is TGTGCCAGCAGCTTAATTCAGGGCGGGGGCAATGAGCAGTTCTTC. This translates into CASSLIQGGGNEQFF.